The 15 T cell receptor beta chains below all came from one sample that was sequenced in a study of blood T cell repertoires in COVID-19. Method: immunoSEQ multiplex PCR; TCRdb's copy keeps in-frame clones and lacks some. The sample comprises around 250,000 clones, approximately 85% of which are singletons, and over 1.5% rests with the top ten. Sequenced input: PBMCs or T cells enriched from blood (not recorded which). All receptors come from a woman aged 50 to 60 who had recovered from COVID-19.

The chain recombines TRBV28 with TRBJ2-1; unclear D gene. CDR1 is MDHEN, CDR2 SYDVKM, per germline. Trimming removed 3 bases at V and 11 bases at J, with 14 bases between. This CDR3 comprises 13 residues. This CDR3 reads CASSLNRVPKQFF. Here the CDR3 DNA reads TGTGCCAGCAGTTTGAACAGAGTCCCTAAGCAGTTCTTC.

For the CDR3, the DNA is TGTGCCAGCCTCGGCAGGGCTGAGGGCTACACCTTC. Translated: CASLGRAEGYTF. The chain is built from TRBV28 and TRBJ1-2; tentative D call: TRBD1 (5 bases). V lost 8 bases and J 8 bases, leaving 15 bases between the germline ends. The germline V gene encodes CDR1 MDHEN and CDR2 SYDVKM. This CDR3 is built from 12 residues.

V gene TRBV5-4 combines with J gene TRBJ1-2, with 7 bases matching TRBD1. This CDR3 is built from 14 residues. V gave up 6 bases and J gave up 2 bases; unmatched junction bases: 7. CDR1 SGHNT and CDR2 YYREEE come from the germline V gene (reference sequence). CDR3: CASTEKGQNYGYTF. The CDR3 DNA reads as TGTGCCAGCACCGAGAAGGGACAGAACTATGGCTACACCTTC. The full variable domain, rest sourced from reference TRBV5-4 and TRBJ1-2, is ETGVTQSPTHLIKTRGQQVTLRCSSQSGHNTVSWYQQALGQGPQFIFQYYREEENGRGNFPPRFSGLQFPNYSSELNVNALELDDSALYLCASTEKGQNYGYTFGSGTRLTVV.

On this clone: One end of the junction varies from germline; a read error may be responsible. The gene calls are TRBV30 and TRBJ2-5, with D unclear. Germline V gene data show CDR1 as GTSNPN and CDR2 as SVGIG (reference sequence). This CDR3 contains 13 residues. The CDR3 spells CAWSVQPSLGANF. The DNA for the CDR3 is TGTGCCTGGAGTGTACAACCAAGTCTTGGAGCAAACTTC.

The chain links TRBV5-1 to TRBJ1-1; D remains ambiguous. Germline lookup yields CDR1 SGHRS and CDR2 YFSETQ. Between the trimmed V and J ends, which lost 0 bases and 0 bases, there was a span of 15 bases. This CDR3 has 17 amino acids. CDR3 in DNA: TGCGCCAGCAGCTTGGGACAAACGGCATATATGAACACTGAAGCTTTCTTT. Translated, it gives CASSLGQTAYMNTEAFF.

The chain combines TRBV5-1 with TRBJ2-1, with 10 nucleotides matching TRBD2. The CDR3 is made up of 15 amino acids. J was trimmed by 8 bases and V by 4 bases; bases with no gene match: 9. Germline loops: CDR1 SGHRS, CDR2 YFSETQ. The CDR3 region has the DNA TGCGCCAGCAGCGAGGGCGGGACTAGCGACCATGAGCAGTTCTTC. Translation: CASSEGGTSDHEQFF.

The chain recombines TRBV27 with TRBJ1-2; 9 bases align to TRBD1. J gave up 4 bases and V 5 bases, and 5 bases lay outside the gene matches. Germline CDR1 and CDR2: MNHEY and SMNVEV (reference sequence). This CDR3 is built from 14 residues. The CDR3 loop is CASSPGTGIYGYTF. CDR3 bases: TGTGCCAGCAGTCCCGGGACAGGGATCTATGGCTACACCTTC.

Only one count was recorded for this clone. This chain connects TRBV19 to TRBJ1-1; no definite D call. Per the germline V gene, CDR1 is LNHDA and CDR2 is SQIVND (reference sequence). With 6 bases removed from V and 4 bases from J, the gap between germline ends came to 12 bases. This CDR3 has 13 amino acids. CDR3 DNA sequence: TGTGCCAGTAGGATCGGGTTGGGCACTGAAGCTTTCTTT. Protein product: CASRIGLGTEAFF.

About this clone itself: The junction differs from germline at one of its ends, possibly a read error. The chain carries TRBV7-7 and TRBJ2-1; D perhaps matches TRBD2 (5 bases). The CDR3 totals 15 residues. Germline V gives CDR1 SSHAT, CDR2 FNYEAQ (reference sequence). The CDR3 loop reads CASSLRTGKASEQFF. The CDR3, as DNA: TGTGCTAGCAGCTTAAGGACGGGAAAGGCGAGTGAGCAGTTCTTC.

This chain joins TRBV27 and TRBJ2-2, with 9 positions matching TRBD1. The CDR3 runs to 18 residues. The germline CDR1 and CDR2 sequences are MNHEY and SMNVEV (reference sequence). Losses at the gene ends were 6 bases for V and 1 base for J; bases not matched to a gene: 12. The CDR3 here is CASSLPPGQGMNTGELFF. CDR3 in DNA: TGTGCCAGCAGCCTACCTCCCGGACAGGGGATGAACACCGGGGAGCTGTTTTTT.

The rearrangement uses TRBV9 and TRBJ1-2, with TRBD1 as a possible D gene (6 bases). Germline-derived CDR1 and CDR2 are SGDLS and YYNGEE. There are 11 residues in the CDR3. V was cut by 2 bases and J by 8 bases, with 7 bases left in between. CDR3 loop: CASSVGGGYTF. The CDR3 region has the DNA TGTGCCAGCAGCGTTGGGGGCGGCTACACCTTC.

The chain employs TRBV27 and TRBJ2-5; no reliable D call. Per germline, CDR1 MNHEY and CDR2 SMNVEV (reference sequence). V gave up 5 bases and J gave up 2 bases, with 9 bases separating them. The CDR3 runs to 13 residues. The chain's CDR3 is CASSLQLQETQYF. CDR3 in DNA: TGTGCCAGCAGTCTCCAACTACAAGAGACCCAGTACTTC.

The chain is built from TRBV4-1 and TRBJ2-1, with 12 bases that match TRBD2. CDR1 MGHRA and CDR2 YSYEKL come from the germline V gene. V dropped 0 bases and J dropped 7; count of bases not matched to a gene: 4. CDR3 length equals 16 residues. This CDR3 is CASSQDQGTSGNEQFF. CDR3 sequence (DNA): TGCGCCAGCAGCCAAGATCAAGGGACTAGCGGGAATGAGCAGTTCTTC.

J is TRBJ1-2 and V is TRBV6-4; D gene unclear. Germline CDR1 MRHNA, CDR2 SNTAGT. Trimming cost V 0 bases and J 4 bases, with 9 bases left between them. The CDR3 runs 14 residues. This CDR3 reads CASSDSIACYGYTF. The CDR3 coding sequence is TGTGCCAGCAGTGACTCGATCGCGTGCTATGGCTACACCTTC.

The rearrangement joins TRBV9 to TRBJ1-4; the D gene is possibly TRBD1 (5 bases). This CDR3 region has 14 residues. The germline gives CDR1 SGDLS, CDR2 YYNGEE. Trimming removed 4 bases from V and 4 bases from J, with 11 bases in between. CDR3: CASSSRDFNEKLFF. The CDR3 DNA sequence: TGTGCCAGCAGCTCCCGGGACTTTAATGAAAAACTGTTTTTT.